The clone carrying this T cell receptor (beta chain) was observed a few times. Its antigen remains unknown. Constant-segment primers served in 5'RACE that generated TCR alpha and TCR beta cDNA libraries bearing sample barcodes and UMIs. TCRdb reanalysed the 5' RACE reads using MiXCR and keeps one entry per CDR3 protein. The sample shows 350,000 or so distinct CDR3 sequences, over 10% of them seen only once. V trimming: 4 bases; J trimming: 1 base; junction bases outside the gene matches: 7. Germline CDR1 is SGHRS and CDR2 is YFSETQ. The length of the CDR3 is 15 residues. These data come from a study of T-cell memory formation after mild COVID-19. Study conclusions and caveats: Later expanders leaned CD4+, whereas clones that contracted between day 15 and 85 were balanced CD4/CD8.

The genes are TRBV5-1 and TRBJ2-5; 7 bases line up with TRBD1. The material sequenced was PBMCs or a T cell subset sorted from them (not recorded which). This receptor was obtained from a man aged 18-30 years who had mild COVID-19 (a few samples of this study predate the infection). Cell type and time point are not known. The CDR3 protein is CASSPQGGFQETQYF. The CDR3 DNA sequence: TGCGCCAGCAGCCCCCAAGGGGGCTTCCAAGAGACCCAGTACTTC.